This T cell receptor beta chain was observed in a study of somatic mutations in cytotoxic T cells in rheumatoid arthritis. Study-level results: With roughly 62 patients examined, several had a largest CD8+ clone exceeding 20% of CD8+ cells.

Germline V CDR1 and CDR2: MNHEY, SMNVEV (reference sequence). The CDR3 extends over 13 amino acids. V was trimmed by 6 bases and J by 6 bases, leaving 15 bases between them. Sequenced by immunoSEQ multiplex PCR; TCRdb stores in-frame clones only, minus some. Altogether 10,000 to 15,000 clones are present, about 83% being singletons, with the ten largest covering roughly a fifth. As regards this clone: As yet, its antigen is unknown.

Sequencing was done on a sample of CD8+ T cells sorted from blood. The clonotype originates from an adult with rheumatoid arthritis. V gene TRBV27 combines with J gene TRBJ2-7, with D perhaps given as TRBD1 or TRBD2 (6 bases each). The CDR3 region is CASSPGAGFEQYF. Here the CDR3 DNA reads TGTGCCAGCAGCCCGGGGGCCGGGTTCGAGCAGTACTTC.